These T cell receptor beta chains were read from a single sample in a study of blood T cells in healthy people across ages. MiXCR, applied by TCRdb to the 5' RACE reads, yields one record per CDR3 protein. The data hold about 1,500,000 distinct CDR3 sequences, with roughly 30% observed a single time. The material sequenced was blood. The receptor set was obtained from a woman in her 30s in good health. Both conserved end residues are part of each CDR3. A D gene is named only where the DNA matches it firmly. Clone size is not always given. Where it is, it says once, few, many or a class for expanded clones.

D: TRBD2
J: TRBJ2-1
size: few
V: TRBV12-5
CDR3: CASGLVRASGLGYEQFF
DNA: TGTGCTAGTGGTTTGGTACGGGCTAGCGGTCTGGGGTATGAGCAGTTCTTC

D: TRBD2
J: TRBJ2-1
size: -
V: TRBV20-1
CDR3: CSAREVTSGIIEQFF
DNA: TGCAGTGCTAGAGAAGTGACTAGCGGGATAATTGAGCAGTTCTTC

D: TRBD1
J: TRBJ2-7
size: many
V: TRBV6-6
CDR3: CASSRDREEQYF
DNA: TGTGCCAGCAGCCGGGACAGGGAAGAGCAGTACTTC

D: -
J: TRBJ1-1
size: -
V: TRBV3-1
CDR3: CASSRVQGTEAFF
DNA: TGTGCCAGCAGCCGGGTCCAAGGGACTGAAGCTTTCTTT

D: -
J: TRBJ2-1
size: -
V: TRBV2
CDR3: CASKRVASGDEQFF
DNA: TGTGCCAGCAAAAGAGTGGCCTCTGGCGATGAGCAGTTCTTC

D: -
J: TRBJ2-5
size: few
V: TRBV29-1
CDR3: CSVEGPRDQETQYF
DNA: TGCAGCGTTGAAGGTCCGAGGGACCAAGAGACCCAGTACTTC

D: -
J: TRBJ2-3
size: few
V: TRBV7-9
CDR3: CASSLLGRGQGTDTQYF
DNA: TGTGCCAGCAGCTTATTGGGAAGGGGACAAGGCACAGATACGCAGTATTTT

D: TRBD1
J: TRBJ1-2
size: many
V: TRBV7-9
CDR3: CASSDTTEGQIYGYTF
DNA: TGTGCCAGCAGCGATACCACCGAGGGACAGATCTATGGCTACACCTTC

D: -
J: TRBJ1-1
size: -
V: TRBV12-3/TRBV12-4
CDR3: CASSPNQGNTEAFF
DNA: TGTGCCAGCAGTCCCAACCAGGGGAACACTGAAGCTTTCTTT

D: TRBD1
J: TRBJ2-2
size: -
V: TRBV12-3/TRBV12-4
CDR3: CASENRGRHGELFF
DNA: TGTGCCAGCGAAAACAGGGGGCGACACGGGGAGCTGTTTTTT

D: TRBD1
J: TRBJ1-2
size: few
V: TRBV12-3/TRBV12-4
CDR3: CASSKRDRGLGINYGYTF
DNA: TGTGCCAGCAGTAAACGGGACAGGGGGCTTGGTATTAACTATGGCTACACCTTC

D: -
J: TRBJ2-7
size: few
V: TRBV7-2
CDR3: CASSLMSPTYEQYF
DNA: TGTGCCAGCAGCTTAATGTCGCCGACCTACGAGCAGTACTTC

D: TRBD2
J: TRBJ2-5
size: -
V: TRBV11-2
CDR3: CASSLGTSGRAEETQYF
DNA: TGTGCCAGCAGCTTAGGGACTAGCGGGAGGGCCGAGGAGACCCAGTACTTC

D: -
J: TRBJ2-1
size: few
V: TRBV7-2
CDR3: CASSLTDATYNEQFF
DNA: TGTGCCAGCAGCCTGACAGACGCCACCTACAATGAGCAGTTCTTC

D: -
J: TRBJ2-5
size: -
V: TRBV7-2
CDR3: CASSLVRLSTETQYF
DNA: TGTGCCAGCAGCTTAGTTAGGCTCAGCACGGAGACCCAGTACTTC

D: TRBD2
J: TRBJ2-7
size: -
V: TRBV12-3/TRBV12-4
CDR3: CASRGRFKDEQYF
DNA: TGTGCCAGCCGCGGGAGGTTCAAGGACGAGCAGTACTTC

D: -
J: TRBJ1-4
size: few
V: TRBV28
CDR3: CASTNRGREIEKLFF
DNA: TGTGCCAGCACTAATCGGGGAAGGGAAATTGAAAAACTGTTTTTT

D: -
J: TRBJ2-7
size: many
V: TRBV15
CDR3: CATSSSLLSAEQYF
DNA: TGTGCCACCAGCAGTTCTCTCCTGAGTGCCGAGCAGTACTTC

D: -
J: TRBJ1-4
size: -
V: TRBV7-2
CDR3: CASSLGRAPFNEKLFF
DNA: TGTGCCAGCAGCTTAGGCCGGGCCCCCTTTAATGAAAAACTGTTTTTT

D: -
J: TRBJ2-5
size: -
V: TRBV4-1
CDR3: CASSQEVTEETQYF
DNA: TGCGCCAGCAGCCAAGAGGTCACAGAAGAGACCCAGTACTTC

D: -
J: TRBJ1-2
size: -
V: TRBV7-2
CDR3: CASSPQTAGGYTF
DNA: TGTGCCAGCAGCCCGCAGACAGCCGGAGGCTACACCTTC

D: TRBD1
J: TRBJ1-5
size: -
V: TRBV7-9
CDR3: CASSYGTGWDQPQHF
DNA: TGTGCCAGCAGCTACGGGACAGGGTGGGATCAGCCCCAGCATTTT

D: -
J: TRBJ2-1
size: -
V: TRBV20-1
CDR3: CSAPTPGGSNEQFF
DNA: TGCAGTGCCCCTACCCCAGGGGGGAGTAATGAGCAGTTCTTC

D: TRBD2
J: TRBJ2-7
size: few
V: TRBV20-1
CDR3: CSAPARLAGGGEQYF
DNA: TGCAGTGCTCCAGCCAGACTAGCGGGAGGGGGGGAGCAGTACTTC

D: -
J: TRBJ2-7
size: many
V: TRBV6-1
CDR3: CASSEAADSYEQYF
DNA: TGTGCCAGCAGTGAAGCGGCGGATTCCTACGAGCAGTACTTC

D: -
J: TRBJ2-4
size: many
V: TRBV6-2/TRBV6-3
CDR3: CASSRKNIQYF
DNA: TGTGCCAGCAGTCGAAAAAACATTCAGTACTTC